The text below deals with one T cell receptor (beta chain). The entry originates in a study of OX40 agonist ivuxolimab in advanced cancers. Whole-study context: Participants averaged approximately 65 years of age (range roughly 23 to 90) and were less than 85% male. Partial responses were seen in three patients, one with hepatocellular carcinoma and two with cutaneous melanoma.

The CDR3 length is 12 residues. Trimming took off 3 bases at V and 10 bases at J, with 12 bases between the two ends. Germline V lookup: CDR1 LNHDA, CDR2 SQIVND (reference sequence). Sequencing was performed with immunoSEQ multiplex PCR; in TCRdb, only in-frame clones are kept and a portion is missing. This table has 20,000 to 25,000 clones, 75% to 85% appearing once. The material was CD4+ or CD8+ T cells sorted from blood, obtained in a trial of the OX40 agonist ivuxolimab. The receptor comes from an adult with an advanced solid tumor such as melanoma, head and neck, liver or kidney cancer. The chain has TRBV19 and TRBJ1-2; D gene ambiguous. CDR3 sequence (DNA): TGTGCCAGTAGTATCTCAGGATCATTCTACACCTTC. Its translation is CASSISGSFYTF. Drawing the rest from reference TRBV19 and TRBJ1-2, the complete variable domain is DGGITQSPKYLFRKEGQNVTLSCEQNLNHDAMYWYRQDPGQGLRLIYYSQIVNDFQKGDIAEGYSVSREKKESFPLTVTSAQKNPTAFYLCASSISGSFYTFGSGTRLTVV.